The T cell receptor beta chain described here comes from a study of T-cell memory formation after mild COVID-19. Study overall: Across donors, TCR clusters were largely donor specific. Study results and limitations: Proof of SARS-CoV-2 specificity was absent for the second-wave clones that crested on day 37. Among contracting clones, CD4+ were mainly CM/EM and CD8+ enriched in EMRA. Pre-infection memory showed some responding clones, and this suggested that cross-reactive memory joined.

TCRdb used MiXCR to reprocess the 5' RACE reads, holding one entry per CDR3 protein. In the table there are roughly 350,000 distinct CDR3 sequences, roughly an eighth of which are singletons. Turning to this clonotype: The antigen remains unidentified.

The sample consisted of PBMCs or a T cell subset sorted from them (not recorded which). This sequence originates from a man aged 18-30 years who had mild COVID-19 (a few samples of this study predate the infection). Cell type and time point are not known.

CDR3 sequence reads: CASKTRQQFF. The DNA for the CDR3 is TGTGCTAGTAAAACAAGGCAGCAGTTCTTC. The chain links TRBV12-5 to TRBJ2-1; D remains ambiguous. Between the trimmed V and J ends, which lost 8 bases and 11 bases, there was a span of 10 bases. From germline, CDR1 is LGHNT and CDR2 FRNRAP. The CDR3 contains 10 residues.